This is a list of T cell receptor beta chains from one sample in a study of shared clonotypes between healthy human individuals. The assay was immunoSEQ multiplex PCR, and TCRdb's table has in-frame clones only and misses some. The sample lists some 2,000,000 clones; approximately 95% were seen once. The sample comprised naive CD4+ T cells sorted from blood. All receptors derive from a man younger than 35 in good health. Each CDR3 is given without its conserved first and last residue.

TRBV14,ASSQDRGRSYEQY
TRBV6-1,ASSAIQRGWADTQY
TRBV6-1,ASRAVELTDTQY
TRBV30,AWTAGGGWDEQF
TRBV9,ASSVAATTQETQY
TRBV5-8,ASSLGDRVEEPQH
TRBV5-4,ASSSLAGGSYNEQF
TRBV2,ASKGMETSVYEQY
TRBV2,ASGEFPNYGYT
TRBV7-2,ASSLVAGGFEKLF
TRBV7-2,ASSGGTGNPYEQY
TRBV27,ASSLSRGRGLQETQY
TRBV29-1,SGGAFQETQY
TRBV6-5,ASKRGQGARST
TRBV7-9,ASSRSSGSRDNEQF
TRBV29-1,SVVGSSYEQY
TRBV28,AIKGRASGNQPQH
TRBV5-1,ASSTGQGWNEQF
TRBV11-2,ASRRGTGSGEQY
TRBV27,ASSGSFSYEQY
TRBV6-5,ASSPTGIIGKLF
TRBV11-2,ASSSPGGIRH
TRBV2,ASSELRGDGTGELF
TRBV9,ASSAGTGNTIY
TRBV10-2,ASTRGLEEQY
TRBV28,ASSLLQGGNQPQH
TRBV5-4,ASSLPGTDTQY
TRBV6-5,ASSDSDVYT
TRBV4-1,ASSPGGTGGLRETQY
TRBV5-6,ASSLGLGGYT
TRBV28,ASSSGSWNQPQH
TRBV28,ASSYPPRVAPSGNTEAF
TRBV7-2,ASSLVPGKGYEQY
TRBV30,AWSIVGTGELF
TRBV5-1,ASSLEGLAYEQY
TRBV5-4,ASSSSGARSYNSPLH
TRBV27,ASSLSWVGQAF
TRBV7-9,ASSAMRQVNTEAF
TRBV19,ASSPSSKNIQY
TRBV5-1,ASSPGLDGSPLH
TRBV6-1,ASSETGNTIY
TRBV4-1,ASSQVKGTSYEQY
TRBV28,ASSFGLYEQY
TRBV27,ASSLRLTANTEAF
TRBV27,ASTPRGGSIQY
TRBV11-2,ASSLGLRDGNEQY
TRBV5-4,ASSLVLAGVSEQF
TRBV11-2,ASSSEGRSYEQY
TRBV7-9,ASSLAGTDEQY
TRBV5-6,ASSPGQGGTGELF
TRBV2,ASSGGQPYGYT
TRBV6-1,ASSESLAGYRSSTDTQY
TRBV5-1,ASFGGANTGELF
TRBV19,ASSIQQGKVDGYT